The 18 T cell receptor beta chains given below trace back to one sample, sequenced in a study of a mutant IDH1 vaccine in newly diagnosed glioma (dated by TCRdb to about 2021). Library prep was done by the immunoSEQ multiplex PCR assay. In TCRdb, the immuneACCESS table is reduced to in-frame sequences with V and J assigned. These tables do not hold every clone; where another copy was compared, an unresolved V gene accounts for under half, and the others remain unexplained. A total of 49,000 or so clones appear in this sample, around 80% of them only once. The ten largest clonotypes hold around 1.8% of the sample. In light of the paper, this sample's time point label describes: week 5, during vaccination. A 20-mer mutant IDH1 peptide at 300 micrograms in Montanide made up each vaccine dose, which was injected subcutaneously together with topical imiquimod. No cognate antigen is known for these TCRs.

The specimen was PBMCs, collected from a glioma patient whose treatment included an IDH1 peptide vaccine. The source is a woman aged 40 to 50 with glioma.

The V and J genes are TRBV5-6 and TRBJ1-2; 7 nucleotides match TRBD1. Per the germline V gene, CDR1 is SGHDT and CDR2 is YYEEEE. CDR3 length equals 15 residues. The V segment lost 0 bases and the J segment 4 bases; nucleotides outside the gene matches: 6. The CDR3 spells CASSLVGQGGYGYTF. The CDR3 DNA follows: TGTGCCAGCAGCTTGGTTGGGCAGGGGGGCTATGGCTACACCTTC.

This sequence joins TRBV2 and TRBJ2-5, with 9 bases lining up with TRBD2. V was clipped by 5 bases and J by 3 bases; unmatched bases: 7. Germline V gives CDR1 SNHLY, CDR2 FYNNEI. The CDR3 spans 15 residues. The CDR3 bases are TGTGCCAGCAGTCCGGGGGCTAGCGGGGAAGAGACCCAGTACTTC. This encodes CASSPGASGEETQYF.

Only a few counts were recorded for this clone. The chain has TRBV19 and TRBJ1-1; no definite D call. In germline, CDR1 is LNHDA, CDR2 SQIVND (reference sequence). V lost 3 bases and J lost 0, with 5 bases in between. The CDR3 runs 13 residues. CDR3 nucleotides: TGTGCCAGTAGTATCGACCTGAACACTGAAGCTTTCTTT. Translation: CASSIDLNTEAFF.

The chain joins TRBV6-1 to TRBJ1-1, with D possibly being TRBD1 (5 bases). CDR1 is MNHNS and CDR2 is SASEGT in the germline V gene. The CDR3 length is 15 residues. The V gene lost 0 bases and the J gene lost 5 bases, with 13 bases spanning the gap. The CDR3 nucleotides are TGTGCCAGCAGTGAAGCGGGGGACGTTGCTACTGAAGCTTTCTTT. This translates into CASSEAGDVATEAFF.

This chain joins TRBV2 and TRBJ1-5, with no clear D. This CDR3 spans 12 amino acids. With 3 bases removed from V and 9 bases from J, the gap between germline ends came to 9 bases. CDR1 and CDR2 from the germline V gene are SNHLY and FYNNEI. The CDR3, as DNA: TGTGCCAGCAGTGACCCACGGGGGCCCCAGCATTTT. As protein: CASSDPRGPQHF.

The chain links TRBV2 to TRBJ2-7; D gene unclear. V was cut by 1 base and J by 4 bases, with 14 bases left in between. Germline V lookup: CDR1 SNHLY, CDR2 FYNNEI. The CDR3 contains 15 residues. The CDR3 DNA is TGTGCCAGCAGTGAAGGTTCCCCCCCCTTATACGAGCAGTACTTC. This translates into CASSEGSPPLYEQYF.

This clone showed up just once. The chain employs TRBV10-2 and TRBJ1-5; D possibly corresponds to TRBD1 (5 bases). Germline assignment: CDR1 WSHSY and CDR2 SAAADI. V was cut by 4 bases and J by 4 bases, with 8 bases left in between. This CDR3 contains 13 residues. The CDR3 is CASSAGINQPQHF. The CDR3 coding sequence is TGCGCCAGCAGTGCAGGGATTAATCAGCCCCAGCATTTT.

The count of this clone is one. V is TRBV6-6 and J is TRBJ2-1; 10 bases agree with TRBD2. CDR3 size: 15 residues. Germline V gene sequence: CDR1 MNHNY, CDR2 SVGAGI (reference sequence). The ends lost 6 bases at V and 4 bases at J; junction bases unmatched: 6. Written as DNA, the CDR3 is TGTGCCAGCAGCTTCAGCGGGGGGGATTACAATGAGCAGTTCTTC. Protein sequence: CASSFSGGDYNEQFF.

The chain links TRBV11-2 to TRBJ1-2; D is unresolved. CDR3 size: 11 residues. From germline, CDR1 is SGHAT and CDR2 FQNNGV. Trimming cost V 8 bases and J 8 bases, with 12 bases left between them. The CDR3 region has the DNA TGTGCCAGCCATAAAATCGGCGGCTACACCTTC. It yields the protein CASHKIGGYTF.

The rearrangement uses TRBV7-3 and TRBJ2-7; a weak D match, TRBD1 (6 bases). The germline V gene has CDR1 SGHTA and CDR2 FQGTGA. V dropped 0 bases and J dropped 2 bases, with 14 bases sitting between them. The CDR3 loop spans 16 amino acids. The CDR3 loop reads CASSLTLIGGTYEQYF. In nucleotides, the CDR3 is TGTGCCAGCAGCTTAACGCTGATAGGGGGTACCTACGAGCAGTACTTC.

This clone was seen only a few times. The chain is built from TRBV19 and TRBJ1-1; D is unresolved. With 1 base removed from V and 5 bases from J, the gap between germline ends came to 11 bases. Germline V gives CDR1 LNHDA, CDR2 SQIVND (reference sequence). The CDR3 runs 14 residues. As DNA, the CDR3 is TGTGCCAGTAGTATAGGGAGATTGGGGACTGAAGCTTTCTTT. Translated: CASSIGRLGTEAFF.

The J gene is TRBJ2-3, the V gene TRBV7-2, with a tentative D call TRBD2 (5 bases). The CDR3 has 14 residues. V lost 5 bases, J lost 4 bases, and 13 bases lay in between. CDR1 and CDR2 (germline): SGHTA, FQGNSA. The CDR3 DNA is TGTGCCAGCAGCCGAGGGAGCAGCCCAGATACGCAGTATTTT. Its protein is CASSRGSSPDTQYF.

The chain couples TRBV2 to TRBJ2-2, with D uncertain. CDR3 size: 16 residues. V was cut by 6 bases and J by 0 bases, with 14 bases left in between. The germline V gene encodes CDR1 SNHLY and CDR2 FYNNEI. CDR3: CASRSIGQANTGELFF. DNA of the CDR3: TGTGCCAGCAGATCTATCGGCCAGGCGAACACCGGGGAGCTGTTTTTT.

This chain links TRBV5-1 with TRBJ1-1, with TRBD1 matching over 7 bases. The junction had 10 bases not matched to a gene; V was cut back by 4 bases and J by 10 bases. Germline CDR1 and CDR2: SGHRS and YFSETQ. The CDR3 consists of 13 residues. This CDR3 reads CASSPDRLGVAFF. The DNA of the CDR3 is TGCGCCAGCAGCCCGGACAGGCTGGGGGTAGCTTTCTTT.

This chain uses TRBV30 with TRBJ1-4; D is undetermined. The CDR3 has 13 residues. Germline V gene data show CDR1 as GTSNPN and CDR2 as SVGIG (reference sequence). V lost 6 bases and J lost 7, with 15 bases in between. The CDR3 nucleotides are TGTGCCTGCGACGGGAAAAAGGGTGAAAAACTGTTTTTT. Translating it yields CACDGKKGEKLFF.

V gene TRBV28 combines with J gene TRBJ1-1; possible D gene TRBD1, 5 bases. V lost 11 bases to trimming and J lost 1 base, with 14 bases between them. CDR3 size: 13 residues. Germline assignment: CDR1 MDHEN and CDR2 SYDVKM. CDR3 loop: CAGQRQPNTEAFF. CDR3 bases: TGTGCCGGTCAGAGACAGCCGAACACTGAAGCTTTCTTT.

This clone was detected a few times. The chain uses TRBV7-8 and TRBJ1-1, with 7 bases fitting TRBD1. Germline V gene sequence: CDR1 SGHVS, CDR2 FQNEAQ. CDR3 size: 15 residues. The junction had 9 bases not matched to a gene; V was cut back by 1 base and J by 7 bases. CDR3 residues: CASSLDLTGRREAFF. CDR3 nucleotides: TGTGCCAGCAGCTTAGATTTGACAGGGCGGCGTGAAGCTTTCTTT.

The CDR3 region is CASSPELSGKMRGYTF. CDR3 nucleotides: TGTGCCAGCTCACCAGAGTTGTCAGGGAAGATGCGAGGCTACACCTTC. This chain links TRBV18 with TRBJ1-2; weak D call: TRBD1 (5 bases). The CDR3 contains 16 residues. Germline CDR1 and CDR2: KGHSH and LQKENI. Trimming left V 2 bases short and J 8 bases short, with 21 bases between.